The TCR beta chain described here comes from a study of response to subunit inactivated influenza vaccine. Points from the study as a whole: Authors suggested each seasonal flu vaccination may recruit only limited numbers of new T cells.

One entry per CDR3 protein, called by TCRdb with MiXCR from the RT-PCR reads. The top ten clones hold approximately 10% of a sample with more than 150,000 distinct CDR3 sequences, about 9.3% of them seen once. Looked up from germline, CDR1 is GTSNPN and CDR2 is SVGIG (reference sequence). This CDR3 spans 12 amino acids. Trimming removed 0 bases at V and 5 bases at J, with 8 bases between. This clonotype has a count of ten or more. As yet, its antigen is unknown. The sequencing here drew on non-naive T cells sorted from PBMCs, taken on the day of vaccination. The source of this sequence is a man aged 45-65 years who received an inactivated influenza vaccine. The J gene is TRBJ2-7, the V gene TRBV30; D not certain. CDR3 region: CAWSVRNNEQYF. DNA for the CDR3: TGTGCCTGGAGTGTACGCAACAACGAGCAGTACTTC.